This is a list of T cell receptor beta chains from one sample in a study of Ad26.COV2.S vaccination and SARS-CoV-2 variants. Sequenced by immunoSEQ multiplex PCR; TCRdb stores in-frame clones only, minus some. Of around 380,000 clones detected, around nine tenths appear once; the ten largest clones hold approximately 3.7%. The sequencing here drew on peripheral blood, taken in a trial of Ad26.COV2.S vaccine versus placebo. The receptors stem from a person between 18 and 65 years old who received the Ad26.COV2.S COVID-19 vaccine or a placebo. The CDR3 runs from the conserved cysteine through the conserved F or W. Fields, in order: J gene, V gene, clone size, D gene, CDR3 DNA, CDR3 protein. The D gene is left open where the match is weak. Expanded clones get a size class; other rows say once, few or many, or leave the size out.

j_call: TRBJ2-3
v_call: TRBV29-1
clone_size: .
d_call: .
cdr3_nt: TGCAGCCTGGGTTTTGATACGCAGTATTTT
cdr3_aa: CSLGFDTQYF

j_call: TRBJ2-1
v_call: TRBV14
clone_size: .
d_call: .
cdr3_nt: TGTGCCAGCAGCCTAGATCGGGGGACCTACAATGAGCAGTTCTTC
cdr3_aa: CASSLDRGTYNEQFF

j_call: TRBJ1-6
v_call: TRBV25-1
clone_size: once
d_call: .
cdr3_nt: TGTGCCAGCAGTGCCACACAGAATAATTCACCCCTCCACTTT
cdr3_aa: CASSATQNNSPLHF

j_call: TRBJ2-3
v_call: TRBV5-5
clone_size: .
d_call: .
cdr3_nt: TGTGCCAGCAGCTTGTTACAGGGAGGCACAGATACGCAGTATTTT
cdr3_aa: CASSLLQGGTDTQYF

j_call: TRBJ2-4
v_call: TRBV5-6
clone_size: few
d_call: .
cdr3_nt: TGTGCCAGCAGCTTGGTAGGACCTGGACAGCCACAGTACTTC
cdr3_aa: CASSLVGPGQPQYF

j_call: TRBJ1-2
v_call: TRBV11-2
clone_size: .
d_call: TRBD1
cdr3_nt: TGTGCCAGCAGCGCGGACAGGAAGACTGGCTACACCTTC
cdr3_aa: CASSADRKTGYTF

j_call: TRBJ1-2
v_call: TRBV5-5
clone_size: .
d_call: TRBD1
cdr3_nt: TGTGCCAGCAGCACCACAGGGGGCGCGCGCCTTAACTATGGCTACACCTTC
cdr3_aa: CASSTTGGARLNYGYTF

j_call: TRBJ1-1
v_call: TRBV18
clone_size: .
d_call: .
cdr3_nt: TGTGCCAGCTCACCAGTTCATGGAGACACTGAAGCTTTCTTT
cdr3_aa: CASSPVHGDTEAFF

j_call: TRBJ1-4
v_call: TRBV7-2
clone_size: .
d_call: .
cdr3_nt: TGTGCCAGCAGCTCCAGGGGAGCAGTATTTCAGGCAACTAATGAAAAACTGTTTTTT
cdr3_aa: CASSSRGAVFQATNEKLFF

j_call: TRBJ2-5
v_call: TRBV24-1
clone_size: .
d_call: TRBD2
cdr3_nt: TGTGCCACCAGTCGACTAGCGGGGGGACGGGAGACCCAGTACTTC
cdr3_aa: CATSRLAGGRETQYF

j_call: TRBJ2-1
v_call: TRBV7-8
clone_size: once
d_call: .
cdr3_nt: TGTGCCAGCAGCTTATTCAGGGGGGAAAACAATGAGCAGTTCTTC
cdr3_aa: CASSLFRGENNEQFF

j_call: TRBJ1-1
v_call: TRBV6-5
clone_size: .
d_call: .
cdr3_nt: TGTGCCAGCAGCGCGGCCCCCTCGGACACTGAAGCTTTCTTT
cdr3_aa: CASSAAPSDTEAFF

j_call: TRBJ2-1
v_call: TRBV13
clone_size: .
d_call: TRBD1
cdr3_nt: TGTGCCAGCAGCTCCGGACAGGACGATCCGTTCTTC
cdr3_aa: CASSSGQDDPFF

j_call: TRBJ1-4
v_call: TRBV5-6
clone_size: .
d_call: TRBD1
cdr3_nt: TGTGCCAGCAGCTCACCGGGACAGGGGGCTGGAAAACTGTTTTTT
cdr3_aa: CASSSPGQGAGKLFF

j_call: TRBJ2-1
v_call: TRBV5-4
clone_size: .
d_call: .
cdr3_nt: TGTGCCAGCAGCTTGGACCCTAGCTCGGTTGAGCAGTTCTTC
cdr3_aa: CASSLDPSSVEQFF

j_call: TRBJ1-2
v_call: TRBV5-6
clone_size: .
d_call: TRBD1
cdr3_nt: TGTGCCAGCAGCTCCCAGGGGGGCTATGGCTACACCTTC
cdr3_aa: CASSSQGGYGYTF

j_call: TRBJ1-1
v_call: TRBV11-3
clone_size: .
d_call: .
cdr3_nt: TGTGCCAGCAGCTTATCGGGTGTAGGAGGGAGCACTGAAGCTTTCTTT
cdr3_aa: CASSLSGVGGSTEAFF

j_call: TRBJ2-3
v_call: TRBV10-3
clone_size: once
d_call: TRBD2
cdr3_nt: TGTGCCATCAGTCTAGCGGGGGGGCTTGATACGCAGTATTTT
cdr3_aa: CAISLAGGLDTQYF